This T cell receptor (beta chain) was documented in a study of blood T cell repertoires in COVID-19. Background on the study: COVID-19 samples collected from the United States, Italy and Spain covered acute and convalescent phases. PBMCs, B-cell-depleted T cells, or T cells were the source of the cDNA or gDNA that made up the material.

Germline V gene sequence: CDR1 SGHNT, CDR2 YENEEA. This CDR3 has 18 amino acids. With V trimmed by 1 base and J by 8 bases, 12 bases remained unmatched. Authors' processing steps: Amplified reference gene primers provided the basis for estimating nucleated cell counts. Only in-frame clones appear in the TCRdb table, and some are missing; sequencing was by immunoSEQ multiplex PCR. Clone size and the V and J calls come from that table; the DNA yielded D and trimming. Of a few hundred thousand clones listed, approximately 87% are singletons. The chain has TRBV11-3 and TRBJ2-1, with TRBD2 matching over 12 bases. The receptor comes from a woman aged 50 to 65 with active or convalescent COVID-19. Material: peripheral blood. CDR3 amino acids: CASSLGTSGAMGLDEQFF. The DNA for the CDR3 is TGTGCCAGCAGCTTAGGGACTAGCGGGGCGATGGGGCTTGATGAGCAGTTCTTC.